One sample yielded the 23 T cell receptor beta chains listed below, sequenced in a study of CD8 T cells in Susac syndrome. cDNA came from about 0.46 to 1 ug RNA primed by random hexamers. In TCRdb, the immunoSEQ multiplex PCR reads were re-called with MiXCR into one record per CDR3 protein. The sample includes over 150,000 distinct CDR3 sequences, 90% to 95% of them seen just once. The sample was CD4+ T cells from PBMCs. These receptor sequences come from a human donor with multiple sclerosis.

The chain couples TRBV6-2 or TRBV6-3 to TRBJ2-1; D ambiguous. Germline V gene lookup returns CDR1 MNHEY and CDR2 SVGEGT. Trimming shortened V by 2 bases and J by 8 bases, and 4 bases separated the two germline ends. The CDR3 loop spans 11 amino acids. The chain's CDR3 is CASSYVDEQFF. The CDR3 bases are TGTGCCAGCAGTTACGTGGATGAGCAGTTCTTC.

The CDR3 sequence: CASSSETTNEKLFF. DNA of the CDR3: TGTGCCAGCAGCTCGGAAACAACTAATGAAAAACTGTTTTTT. The J gene is TRBJ1-4, the V gene TRBV7-9; D gene ambiguous. The V end lost 4 bases, the J end lost 0 bases, and 6 bases lay between the germline ends. Germline V gives CDR1 SEHNR, CDR2 FQNEAQ (reference sequence). CDR3 length equals 14 residues.

The rearrangement uses TRBV7-9 and TRBJ1-4, with D uncertain. Germline V gives CDR1 SEHNR, CDR2 FQNEAQ (reference sequence). This CDR3 has 13 amino acids. Trimming shortened V by 6 bases and J by 6 bases, and 11 bases separated the two germline ends. The chain's CDR3 is CASRRGRDEKLFF. CDR3 nucleotide sequence: TGTGCCAGCAGGCGGGGAAGGGATGAAAAACTGTTTTTT.

The V call is TRBV25-1, the J call TRBJ1-2, with D possibly TRBD1 on 6 matching bases. V gave up 6 bases and J gave up 4 bases, with 12 bases separating them. Per germline, CDR1 MGHDK and CDR2 SYGVNS. This CDR3 contains 13 residues. CDR3 in DNA: TGTGCCAGCAGGGAAACAGGGACCTATGGCTACACCTTC. Translated: CASRETGTYGYTF.

This rearrangement joins TRBV6-1 to TRBJ2-7; 13 nucleotides align to TRBD2. Germline lookup yields CDR1 MNHNS and CDR2 SASEGT. Trimming at V came to 6 bases and at J to 5 bases, leaving 7 bases not matched to a gene. This CDR3 spans 15 amino acids. The CDR3 region has the DNA TGTGCCAGCAGGGCAGGACTAGCGGGAGTTGACGAGCAGTACTTC. This codes for CASRAGLAGVDEQYF.

This clonotype was counted once. This chain uses TRBV5-6 with TRBJ1-2, with D unresolved. The CDR3 covers 13 residues. V was trimmed by 1 base and J by 7 bases, leaving 11 bases between them. Germline V gene sequence: CDR1 SGHDT, CDR2 YYEEEE. The CDR3 DNA reads TGTGCCAGCAGCTTGAAGACGTTCGGTGGCTACACCTTC. Residues: CASSLKTFGGYTF.

The gene calls are TRBV5-1 and TRBJ2-2; 8 bases agree with TRBD2. Germline V gene sequence: CDR1 SGHRS, CDR2 YFSETQ. Unmatched junction bases numbered 10, after V lost 5 bases and J lost 7 bases. The CDR3 is made up of 15 amino acids. CDR3 DNA: TGCGCCAGCAGTCCCGATAGCGGGAACGGCGGGGAGCTGTTTTTT. This codes for CASSPDSGNGGELFF.

The rearrangement joins TRBV9 to TRBJ2-4, with 13 nucleotides matching TRBD2. This CDR3 spans 16 amino acids. With V trimmed by 4 bases and J by 3 bases, 4 bases remained unmatched. CDR1 and CDR2 from the germline V gene are SGDLS and YYNGEE. CDR3 amino acids: CASSLLAGGVKNIQYF. CDR3 coding DNA: TGTGCCAGCAGCCTACTAGCGGGGGGGGTCAAAAACATTCAGTACTTC.

This chain joins TRBV5-4 and TRBJ2-1; 15 bases are a match to TRBD2. The CDR3 contains 17 residues. Germline values: CDR1 SGHNT, CDR2 YYREEE (reference sequence). Losses at the gene ends were 5 bases for V and 3 bases for J; bases not matched to a gene: 6. The CDR3 sequence is CASSPGTSGRIYNEQFF. The CDR3 region has the DNA TGTGCCAGCAGTCCTGGGACTAGCGGGAGGATCTACAATGAGCAGTTCTTC.

The V and J genes are TRBV7-9 and TRBJ2-1; 9 positions agree with TRBD1. The CDR3 consists of 15 residues. Germline V gene lookup returns CDR1 SEHNR and CDR2 FQNEAQ (reference sequence). V lost 2 bases and J lost 6; bases outside the gene matches: 5. CDR3 sequence: CASSLSGQGFNEQFF. In nucleotides, the CDR3 is TGTGCCAGCAGCTTAAGTGGACAGGGGTTCAATGAGCAGTTCTTC.

The rearrangement links TRBV10-3 to TRBJ2-2; D unresolved. Deletions cut 0 bases from V and 6 bases from J, with 8 bases between. In germline, CDR1 is ENHRY, CDR2 SYGVKD. The length of the CDR3 is 14 residues. CDR3 sequence reads: CAISESISAGELFF. The CDR3 nucleotides read TGTGCCATCAGTGAGTCGATTTCTGCCGGGGAGCTGTTTTTT.

J is TRBJ2-7 and V is TRBV20-1; no clear D. The CDR3 spans 17 residues. The germline V gene has CDR1 DFQATT and CDR2 SNEGSKA (reference sequence). V lost 1 base and J 2 bases, leaving 21 bases between the germline ends. CDR3 sequence reads: CSARGPVHGGDPYEQYF. The CDR3 DNA follows: TGCAGTGCTAGAGGTCCCGTACATGGCGGAGACCCCTACGAGCAGTACTTC.

This chain connects TRBV7-9 to TRBJ1-2; a weak D match, TRBD1 (5 bases). The CDR3 is 14 amino acids. CDR1 and CDR2 from the germline V gene are SEHNR and FQNEAQ (reference sequence). V was pared by 8 bases and J by 4 bases, with 17 bases between. The CDR3 region is CASGPPWGTYGYTF. CDR3 DNA: TGTGCCAGCGGCCCACCGTGGGGGACCTATGGCTACACCTTC.

The rearrangement links TRBV5-1 to TRBJ2-5; D ambiguous. The germline gives CDR1 SGHRS, CDR2 YFSETQ. The CDR3 is 15 amino acids. Trimming took off 4 bases at V and 4 bases at J, with 17 bases between the two ends. The DNA for the CDR3 is TGCGCCAGCAGCCCGATCCATGGCATAAGAGAGACCCAGTACTTC. Translating it yields CASSPIHGIRETQYF. The full variable domain, with the rest looked up from reference TRBV5-1 and TRBJ2-5, is KAGVTQTPRYLIKTRGQQVTLSCSPISGHRSVSWYQQTPGQGLQFLFEYFSETQRNKGNFPGRFSGRQFSNSRSEMNVSTLELGDSALYLCASSPIHGIRETQYFGPGTRLLVL.

The rearrangement joins TRBV30 to TRBJ2-7; D is uncertain. Per the germline V gene, CDR1 is GTSNPN and CDR2 is SVGIG (reference sequence). Trimming removed 1 base at V and 6 bases at J, with 13 bases between. The CDR3 consists of 13 residues. CDR3 region: CAWSAIGSGEQYF. As DNA, the CDR3 is TGTGCCTGGAGTGCGATAGGGTCAGGCGAGCAGTACTTC.

The table lists this clonotype with a count of one. Germline is not matched at one junction end, which may reflect a read error. The chain recombines TRBV2 with TRBJ2-1; D is undetermined. Germline CDR1 and CDR2: SNHLY and FYNNEI. The CDR3 has 13 amino acids. The CDR3 protein is CASREDPLMEQFF. The CDR3 DNA reads as TGTGCCAGCAGGGAAGATCCCCTTATGGAGCAGTTCTTC.

The chain has TRBV19 and TRBJ1-2, with TRBD1 as a possible D gene (5 bases). Trimming removed 7 bases at V and 2 bases at J, with 17 bases between. There are 15 residues in the CDR3. Per the germline V gene, CDR1 is LNHDA and CDR2 is SQIVND (reference sequence). CDR3 loop: CASTAQPTVNYGYTF. Written as DNA, the CDR3 is TGTGCCAGTACCGCCCAGCCGACAGTAAACTATGGCTACACCTTC.

This chain uses TRBV3-1 with TRBJ2-2; D may be TRBD1 (6 bases). CDR1 and CDR2 (germline): LGHDT, YNNKEL (reference sequence). Trimming removed 4 bases from V and 5 bases from J, with 11 bases in between. CDR3 length equals 14 residues. The CDR3 DNA reads as TGTGCCAGCAGCCCGCAAGGGGGAACCGGGGAGCTGTTTTTT. It codes for CASSPQGGTGELFF.

This clonotype was detected only a few times. The chain employs TRBV5-1 and TRBJ2-5, with D perhaps TRBD1 (6 bases). CDR1 is SGHRS, CDR2 YFSETQ, per germline. Trimming took 2 bases from V and 5 from J, leaving 10 bases between them. The CDR3 sequence is 13 residues long. CDR3 protein: CASSFTGWETQYF. CDR3 coding DNA: TGCGCCAGCAGCTTCACAGGGTGGGAGACCCAGTACTTC. Full variable domain (outside the CDR3, taken from reference TRBV5-1 and TRBJ2-5): KAGVTQTPRYLIKTRGQQVTLSCSPISGHRSVSWYQQTPGQGLQFLFEYFSETQRNKGNFPGRFSGRQFSNSRSEMNVSTLELGDSALYLCASSFTGWETQYFGPGTRLLVL.

The table lists this clonotype with a count of one. The genes are TRBV5-1 and TRBJ2-1; TRBD1 agrees at 8 bases. Trimming took 2 bases from V and 3 from J; bases not matched to a gene: 4. The CDR3 extends over 15 amino acids. CDR1 and CDR2 from the germline V gene are SGHRS and YFSETQ. CDR3 in amino acids: CASSLTGTGYNEQFF. CDR3 nucleotides: TGCGCCAGCAGCTTAACCGGGACAGGCTACAATGAGCAGTTCTTC.

The count of this clonotype is one. The V and J genes are TRBV7-8 and TRBJ2-7; D is uncertain. Germline V CDR1 and CDR2: SGHVS, FQNEAQ. The CDR3 extends over 14 amino acids. Trimming left V 1 base short and J 0 bases short, with 7 bases between. CDR3 residues: CASSLEMASYEQYF. In DNA form, the CDR3 reads TGTGCCAGCAGCTTAGAAATGGCCTCCTACGAGCAGTACTTC.

This clonotype has more than one count but fewer than ten. This rearrangement joins TRBV6-2 or TRBV6-3 to TRBJ2-7; no reliable D call. Germline loops: CDR1 MNHEY, CDR2 SVGEGT. The CDR3 consists of 16 residues. Trimming removed 0 bases at V and 1 base at J, with 13 bases between. The CDR3 loop reads CASSYSSLSRSYEQYF. CDR3 sequence (DNA): TGTGCCAGCAGTTACTCCTCGCTTAGTAGGTCCTACGAGCAGTACTTC.

The chain links TRBV4-1 to TRBJ2-5; possibly TRBD2 for D (7 bases). Trimming shortened V by 5 bases and J by 2 bases, and 18 bases separated the two germline ends. CDR3 length: 16 residues. CDR1 is MGHRA, CDR2 YSYEKL, per germline. CDR3 amino acids: CASSTRGGDAQETQYF. The DNA for the CDR3 is TGCGCCAGCAGCACCCGAGGGGGGGACGCACAAGAGACCCAGTACTTC.